This T cell receptor (beta chain) was profiled in a study of blood T cells in healthy people across ages. The use of a sample-barcoded 5' primer and a J-beta primer mix characterized a second PCR of 7 to 11 cycles. TCRdb re-analysed the 5' RACE reads in MiXCR, keeping a single row per CDR3 protein. In the table there are 1 million to 1.2 million distinct CDR3 sequences, around two fifths of which are singletons. Broader study findings: The study found more naive CD4+ cells and higher diversity in long-lived than aged donors. Donor CMV status was unknown, possibly confounding expanded clonotype changes.

Concerning this clonotype itself: Its antigen remains unidentified.

Sequenced input: blood. The clonotype comes from a man aged 18 to 29 in good health.

The CDR3 DNA reads as TGCGCCAGCAGCCAAGAGGGAGGGGGCCTCACTGAAGCTTTCTTT. It yields the protein CASSQEGGGLTEAFF. The V gene is TRBV4-3, the J gene TRBJ1-1; 7 nucleotides match TRBD1. The CDR3 spans 15 residues. J was trimmed by 4 bases and V by 0 bases; bases with no gene match: 5. Germline V gene data show CDR1 as LGHNA and CDR2 as YSLEER.